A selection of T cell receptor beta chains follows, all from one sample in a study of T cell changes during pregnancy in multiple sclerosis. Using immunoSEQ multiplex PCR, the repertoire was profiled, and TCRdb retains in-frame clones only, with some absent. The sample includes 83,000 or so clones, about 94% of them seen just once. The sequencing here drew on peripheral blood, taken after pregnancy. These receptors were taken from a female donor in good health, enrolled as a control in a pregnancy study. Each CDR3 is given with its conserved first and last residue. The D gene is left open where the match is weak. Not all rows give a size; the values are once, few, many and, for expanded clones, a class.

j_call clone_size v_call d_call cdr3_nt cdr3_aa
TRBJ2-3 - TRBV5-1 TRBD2 TGCGCCAGCAGATGGACTAGCGCGAAGGCAGATACGCAGTATTTT CASRWTSAKADTQYF
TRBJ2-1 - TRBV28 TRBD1 TGTGCCAGCAGGTTCCGGGACAGGGCGGTCGGGGAGCAGTTCTTC CASRFRDRAVGEQFF
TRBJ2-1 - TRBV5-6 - TGTGCCAGCAGCTTCGAAGCGTCCTCCTACAATGAGCAGTTCTTC CASSFEASSYNEQFF
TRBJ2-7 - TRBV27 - TGTGCCAGCAGTTTTTTAGGAGACGAGCAGTACTTC CASSFLGDEQYF
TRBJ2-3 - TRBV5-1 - TGCGCCAGCAGCTTGCCAGCGGACGAAATCACAGATACGCAGTATTTT CASSLPADEITDTQYF
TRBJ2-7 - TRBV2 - TGTGCCAGCAGTGAGGGCCACACCTACGAGCAGTACTTC CASSEGHTYEQYF
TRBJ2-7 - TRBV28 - TGTGCCAGCAGTTATCTGGGGCCCTACGAGCAGTACTTC CASSYLGPYEQYF
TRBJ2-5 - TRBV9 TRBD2 TGTGCCAGCAGCGTAGCTAGCGGGTACCAAGAGACCCAGTACTTC CASSVASGYQETQYF
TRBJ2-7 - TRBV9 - TGTGCCAGCAGCGTATCCCCTCAGGCCTCCTACGAGCAGTACTTC CASSVSPQASYEQYF
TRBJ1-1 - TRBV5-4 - TGTGCCAGCAGCTTGGAAACCGAGTACACTGAAGCTTTCTTT CASSLETEYTEAFF
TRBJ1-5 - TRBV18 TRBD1 TGTGCCAGCTCACCACTAGACAGGGATTCACAGCCCCAGCATTTT CASSPLDRDSQPQHF
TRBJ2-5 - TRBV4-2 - TGTGCCAGCAGCCAAGATAAGCGGGAGACCCAGTACTTC CASSQDKRETQYF
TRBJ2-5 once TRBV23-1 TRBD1 TGCGCCAGCACTCCGGACAGGGTCAAGGTAGAGACCCAGTACTTC CASTPDRVKVETQYF
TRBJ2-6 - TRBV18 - TGTGCCAGCTCCGAGGGGGCTGGGGCCAACGTCCTGACTTTC CASSEGAGANVLTF
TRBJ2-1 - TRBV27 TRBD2 TGTGCCAGCAGTGACGGACTAGCGGGAGTCAATGAGCAGTTCTTC CASSDGLAGVNEQFF
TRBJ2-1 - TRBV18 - TGTGCCAGCTCACCAGGAGACAATGAGCAGTTCTTC CASSPGDNEQFF
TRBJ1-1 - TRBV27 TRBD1 TGTGCCAGCAGTTTACCGACGACAGGGGCCAACACTGAAGCTTTCTTT CASSLPTTGANTEAFF
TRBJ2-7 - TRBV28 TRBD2 TGTGCCAGCAGCTATAATACAAAACTAGCGGCAACCACCAGAGCCTACGAGCAGTACTTC CASSYNTKLAATTRAYEQYF
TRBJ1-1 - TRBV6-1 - TGTGCCAGCAGCGGACGGGGAGAAGCTTTCTTT CASSGRGEAFF
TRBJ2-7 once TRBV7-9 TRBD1 TGTGCCAGCAGCTTAGCGCAACAGGGGAAGGGCGAGCAGTACTTC CASSLAQQGKGEQYF
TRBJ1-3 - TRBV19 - TGTGCCAGTAGTCCACCCCGCAGGGCATATGGAAACACCATATATTTT CASSPPRRAYGNTIYF
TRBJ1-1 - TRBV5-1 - TGCGCCAGCAGCTTGCGGACAAGCCGGAACACTGAAGCTTTCTTT CASSLRTSRNTEAFF
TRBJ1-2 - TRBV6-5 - TGTGCCAGCAGTTACTCCTCGAGCATCGAGGGTGGCTACACCTTC CASSYSSSIEGGYTF